The 30 T cell receptor beta chains listed next were all sequenced from one sample in a study of blood T cells in healthy people across ages. Next came a second PCR, run for about 7 to 12 cycles, which used a sample-barcoded 5' primer along with a J-beta primer mix. One entry per CDR3 protein results from TCRdb running MiXCR on the 5' RACE reads. Of 850,000 to 950,000 distinct CDR3 sequences listed, 29% were seen once; the top ten hold about 18%. Sequenced: blood. The receptors were gathered from a woman older than 75 in good health.

Many counts were recorded for this clonotype. This chain uses TRBV6-2 or TRBV6-3 with TRBJ2-7; D is ambiguous. Trimming shortened V by 0 bases and J by 7 bases, and 10 bases separated the two germline ends. Germline V gene data show CDR1 as MNHEY and CDR2 as SVGEGT. The length of the CDR3 is 13 residues. CDR3 DNA: TGTGCCAGCAGTTACTCAGGTATCGGAGAGCAGTACTTC. This translates into CASSYSGIGEQYF.

This clonotype appeared many times. The J gene is TRBJ2-1, the V gene TRBV25-1; tentatively, D is TRBD1 (7 bases). The CDR3 runs 17 residues. From germline, CDR1 is MGHDK and CDR2 SYGVNS. V shed 4 bases and J shed 0 bases, with 16 bases lying between them. CDR3 loop: CASSGGVGTDSYNEQFF. As DNA, the CDR3 is TGTGCCAGCAGTGGGGGGGTGGGGACAGACTCCTACAATGAGCAGTTCTTC.

The sample holds many counts of this clonotype. This sequence joins TRBV6-1 and TRBJ2-1; 11 bases map to TRBD2. The CDR3 sequence is 15 residues long. Germline V gene lookup returns CDR1 MNHNS and CDR2 SASEGT. The ends lost 7 bases at V and 5 bases at J; junction bases unmatched: 7. CDR3: CASILAGGPNNEQFF. As DNA, the CDR3 is TGTGCCAGCATATTAGCGGGGGGGCCCAACAATGAGCAGTTCTTC.

This clonotype was seen ten or more times. The rearrangement uses TRBV7-2 and TRBJ2-4, with TRBD1 matching 8 bases. This CDR3 has 17 residues. Per germline, CDR1 SGHTA and CDR2 FQGNSA. With 1 base clipped from V and 2 bases from J, the junction kept 7 bases outside the gene matches. DNA for the CDR3: TGTGCCAGCAGCTTAGAAGGACAGGGTCCCACCAAAAACATTCAGTACTTC. This sequence encodes CASSLEGQGPTKNIQYF.

There are a few counts of this clonotype. The chain recombines TRBV9 with TRBJ1-1; D is ambiguous. Trimming removed 4 bases from V and 3 bases from J, with 16 bases in between. CDR1 is SGDLS, CDR2 YYNGEE, per germline. The CDR3 consists of 15 residues. The CDR3 loop is CASSFRMGIDTEAFF. CDR3 in DNA: TGTGCCAGCAGCTTCCGTATGGGTATTGACACTGAAGCTTTCTTT.

This clonotype was counted ten times or more. The rearrangement links TRBV6-1 to TRBJ2-5; 9 nucleotides align to TRBD1. J was trimmed by 5 bases and V by 1 base; bases with no gene match: 14. The length of the CDR3 is 18 residues. Germline CDR1 MNHNS, CDR2 SASEGT. The CDR3 loop is CASSEGGPGTGKVETQYF. DNA of the CDR3: TGTGCCAGCAGTGAAGGGGGTCCCGGGACAGGGAAGGTTGAGACCCAGTACTTC.

This clonotype was recorded at least ten times. This chain joins TRBV20-1 and TRBJ2-5, with 10 positions matching TRBD2. Germline loops: CDR1 DFQATT, CDR2 SNEGSKA (reference sequence). The CDR3 has 14 amino acids. V lost 6 bases and J lost 1; bases outside the gene matches: 5. The CDR3 here is CSAVRTSGQETQYF. Written as DNA, the CDR3 is TGCAGTGCAGTTAGGACTAGCGGCCAAGAGACCCAGTACTTC.

Of note for this clonotype: Compared with germline, one end of the junction differs, possibly owing to a read error. The gene calls are TRBV12-3 or TRBV12-4 and TRBJ1-6; D gene uncertain. This CDR3 spans 12 amino acids. The CDR3 here is CAGSSGIGTLHF. DNA for the CDR3: TGTGCCGGCAGTTCCGGGATCGGGACCCTCCACTTT.

This clonotype was observed a few times. The chain has TRBV5-1 and TRBJ2-1; D ambiguous. Germline loops: CDR1 SGHRS, CDR2 YFSETQ. The CDR3 length is 14 residues. Between the trimmed V and J ends, which lost 3 bases and 6 bases, there was a span of 13 bases. Written as DNA, the CDR3 is TGCGCCAGCAGCTGGGTGGTGGGTCTCAATGAGCAGTTCTTC. This codes for CASSWVVGLNEQFF.

J is TRBJ1-6 and V is TRBV7-2; 8 positions match TRBD1. This CDR3 has 14 amino acids. Looked up from germline, CDR1 is SGHTA and CDR2 is FQGNSA. Trimming took 5 bases from V and 7 from J; bases not matched to a gene: 4. CDR3 nucleotide sequence: TGTGCCAGCAGCCGGGGACAGGTCAATTCACCCCTCCACTTT. Translating gives CASSRGQVNSPLHF. Together with reference TRBV7-2 and TRBJ1-6, the CDR3 gives the full variable domain: GAGVSQSPSNKVTEKGKDVELRCDPISGHTALYWYRQSLGQGLEFLIYFQGNSAPDKSGLPSDRFSAERTGGSVSTLTIQRTQQEDSAVYLCASSRGQVNSPLHFGNGTRLTVT.

This clonotype was recorded a few times. The chain combines TRBV4-3 with TRBJ2-7, with 9 nucleotides matching TRBD2. The CDR3 has 18 amino acids. The J segment lost 2 bases and the V segment lost 1 base, leaving 12 bases of the junction unmatched. Germline CDR1 and CDR2: LGHNA and YSLEER. Here the CDR3 reads CASSQGGASGDPTYEQYF. DNA of the CDR3: TGCGCCAGCAGCCAAGGGGGGGCTAGCGGGGACCCAACCTACGAGCAGTACTTC.

This clonotype was observed a few times. The CDR3 coding sequence is TGTGCCAGCTGGGAACAGGGATTTGGCAATCAGCCCCAGCATTTT. Amino acids: CASWEQGFGNQPQHF. This chain uses TRBV27 with TRBJ1-5, with a weak D call TRBD1 (6 bases). The CDR3 has 15 residues. V lost 8 bases and J lost 2, with 16 bases in between. The germline V gene has CDR1 MNHEY and CDR2 SMNVEV (reference sequence).

This clonotype was counted a few times. The rearrangement links TRBV9 to TRBJ1-1; no firm D call. CDR1 is SGDLS, CDR2 YYNGEE, per germline. V was pared by 0 bases and J by 0 bases, with 6 bases between. The CDR3 contains 14 residues. The CDR3 nucleotides are TGTGCCAGCAGCGTAGGAGGGATGAACACTGAAGCTTTCTTT. Its translation is CASSVGGMNTEAFF.

A few counts support this clonotype. J is TRBJ1-5 and V is TRBV6-2 or TRBV6-3, with D unresolved. The CDR3 is 11 amino acids. CDR1 MNHEY and CDR2 SVGEGT come from the germline V gene. Trimming pared 5 bases from V and 6 bases from J, leaving 5 bases between. The CDR3 DNA reads as TGTGCCAGCAGTCACGGTCAGCCCCAGCATTTT. Amino acids: CASSHGQPQHF.

This clonotype was observed a few times. The gene calls are TRBV21-1 and TRBJ1-1; TRBD1 is the table's D call, not checked against the DNA. TRBV21-1 represents a pseudogene. This CDR3 contains 15 residues. CDR3 sequence reads: CASSKPGQGNTEAFF. The CDR3 DNA is TGTGCCAGCAGCAAACCCGGACAGGGGAACACTGAAGCTTTCTTT.

As to this clonotype: This clone may be a read error of a much larger clone one base away. The chain carries TRBV28 and TRBJ2-3, with 10 positions matching TRBD2. The CDR3 length is 16 residues. V lost 6 bases to trimming and J lost 3 bases; unmatched junction nucleotides: 9. Looked up from germline, CDR1 is MDHEN and CDR2 is SYDVKM. CDR3 nucleotide sequence: TGTGCCAGCAGCATACTAGCGGGGCGGCAAACAGATACGCAGTATTTT. This codes for CASSILAGRQTDTQYF.

In its sample, this clonotype was seen a few times. The chain combines TRBV9 with TRBJ1-1; D perhaps matches TRBD1 (6 bases). This CDR3 comprises 14 residues. Trimming shortened V by 0 bases and J by 1 base, and 7 bases separated the two germline ends. Germline lookup yields CDR1 SGDLS and CDR2 YYNGEE. The CDR3 nucleotides are TGTGCCAGCAGCGTAGTACAGGGGAACACTGAAGCTTTCTTT. This codes for CASSVVQGNTEAFF.

The chain joins TRBV15 to TRBJ2-4; D unresolved. Per the germline V gene, CDR1 is LNHNV and CDR2 is YYDKDF (reference sequence). Trimming removed 0 bases at V and 0 bases at J, with 6 bases between. CDR3 length: 15 amino acids. The DNA for the CDR3 is TGTGCCACCAGCAGAGAAGGCTTAGCCAAAAACATTCAGTACTTC. Translating gives CATSREGLAKNIQYF.

As to this clonotype: This sequence may be a read error, since a much larger clone differs from it by one base. Lacking the conserved final phenylalanine or tryptophan, this CDR3 likely reflects a read error. V is TRBV12-3 or TRBV12-4 and J is TRBJ2-1; D remains ambiguous. V was shortened by 1 base and J by 4 bases, with 11 bases between the two germline ends. There are 15 residues in the CDR3. The CDR3 DNA is TGTGCCAGCAGTTTAGGGCAGAACCTTTACAATGAGCAGTTCCTC. Its protein is CASSLGQNLYNEQFL.

This clonotype was detected a few times. The chain links TRBV7-2 to TRBJ1-2; D ambiguous. The CDR3 sequence is 13 residues long. V was shortened by 0 bases and J by 7 bases, with 9 bases between the two germline ends. Germline assignment: CDR1 SGHTA and CDR2 FQGNSA. CDR3 loop: CASSLAESTGYTF. The CDR3 DNA is TGTGCCAGCAGCTTAGCGGAAAGTACTGGCTACACCTTC.

Concerning this clonotype: Being one base from a much bigger clone, this may be a read error. This chain connects TRBV6-2 or TRBV6-3 to TRBJ2-1, with 10 bases aligning to TRBD2. Judging by the DNA end, TRBJ2-7 fits better; the J call may be wrong. From germline, CDR1 is MNHEY and CDR2 SVGEGT. The CDR3 contains 20 residues. The CDR3 sequence: CASNGVTGTSAISSYNEQYF. CDR3 coding DNA: TGTGCCAGCAACGGTGTCACCGGGACTAGCGCGATATCCTCCTACAATGAGCAGTACTTC.

This clonotype was seen ten or more times. The V call is TRBV11-2, the J call TRBJ2-1; TRBD2 matches 8 bases. J lost 10 bases, V lost 8 bases, and 16 bases had no gene match. The CDR3 has 15 amino acids. Germline lookup yields CDR1 SGHAT and CDR2 FQNNGV. This CDR3 reads CASGEAGGTLREQFF. The CDR3 bases are TGTGCCAGCGGCGAGGCGGGGGGCACACTCCGAGAGCAGTTCTTC.

To note about this clonotype: Given a much more abundant clone one base away, this may be a read error. The V gene is TRBV6-6, the J gene TRBJ2-1, with D perhaps being TRBD1 or TRBD2 (6 bases each). V lost 2 bases and J 13 bases, leaving 18 bases between the germline ends. This CDR3 comprises 14 residues. Germline CDR1 reads MNHNY; CDR2 reads SVGAGI (reference sequence). CDR3 sequence reads: CASSYGGREETQFF. DNA of the CDR3: TGTGCCAGCAGTTACGGGGGCAGGGAGGAGACCCAGTTCTTC.

This clonotype turned up a few times. The J gene is TRBJ1-5, the V gene TRBV3-1; no reliable D call. This CDR3 contains 15 residues. Germline CDR1 and CDR2: LGHDT and YNNKEL (reference sequence). The V end lost 0 bases, the J end lost 4 bases, and 10 bases lay between the germline ends. CDR3 in DNA: TGTGCCAGCAGCCAAGAGGGGTGGGGAAATCAGCCCCAGCATTTT. Its translation is CASSQEGWGNQPQHF.

As for this clonotype: The junction and the germline gene differ at one end; a read error may be behind it. The rearrangement uses TRBV7-7 and TRBJ2-7, with TRBD1 as a possible D gene (6 bases). The CDR3 extends over 13 amino acids. Germline CDR1 SSHAT, CDR2 FNYEAQ (reference sequence). As DNA, the CDR3 is TGTGCTAGCAGCTCTTCGGTACAGGGCGAGCAGTACTTC. It encodes CASSSSVQGEQYF.

This clonotype appeared many times. CDR3 bases: TGTGCCAGCAATCCGACAGGGCCGAGCTCCTACAATGAGCAGTTCTTC. Translating it yields CASNPTGPSSYNEQFF. The V and J genes are TRBV2 and TRBJ2-1; 7 bases line up with TRBD1. The CDR3 is 16 amino acids. From germline, CDR1 is SNHLY and CDR2 FYNNEI. Trimming took 7 bases from V and 0 from J; bases not matched to a gene: 9.

The table lists this clonotype with a few counts. This chain joins TRBV25-1 and TRBJ1-4; D gene unclear. The CDR3 length is 13 residues. The V gene's germline CDR1 is MGHDK and CDR2 SYGVNS. The V end lost 3 bases, the J end lost 3 bases, and 5 bases lay between the germline ends. CDR3 loop: CASSDWPNEKLFF. The CDR3 DNA reads TGTGCCAGCAGTGATTGGCCTAATGAAAAACTGTTTTTT.

This clonotype has ten or more counts. The chain combines TRBV7-9 with TRBJ2-7; D not certain. Trimming took 1 base from V and 2 from J, leaving 6 bases between them. The CDR3 sequence is 13 residues long. Germline assignment: CDR1 SEHNR and CDR2 FQNEAQ (reference sequence). CDR3 nucleotides: TGTGCCAGCAGCTTAGTAGCTGCCTACGAGCAGTACTTC. It codes for CASSLVAAYEQYF. The variable domain in full, completed from reference TRBV7-9 and TRBJ2-7, reads DTGVSQNPRHKITKRGQNVTFRCDPISEHNRLYWYRQTLGQGPEFLTYFQNEAQLEKSRLLSDRFSAERPKGSFSTLEIQRTEQGDSAMYLCASSLVAAYEQYFGPGTRLTVT.

The chain couples TRBV2 to TRBJ1-1, with TRBD1 matching over 7 bases. V shed 4 bases, J shed 0 bases, and the junction held 5 bases outside the gene matches. Germline CDR1 SNHLY, CDR2 FYNNEI. The CDR3 runs to 15 residues. CDR3 in amino acids: CASSGQQGMNTEAFF. The CDR3 bases are TGTGCCAGCAGTGGACAACAGGGGATGAACACTGAAGCTTTCTTT.

As for this clonotype: Given a much more abundant clone one base away, this may be a read error. The chain has TRBV6-2 or TRBV6-3 and TRBJ2-3, with D possibly being TRBD1 (5 bases). Trimming took 5 bases from V and 1 from J, leaving 13 bases between them. Germline CDR1 is MNHEY and CDR2 is SVGEGT. This CDR3 comprises 15 residues. The CDR3 here is CASSRRSTGTDTQYF. CDR3 coding DNA: TGTGCCAGCAGTCGCCGCTCGACAGGCACAGATACGCAGTATTTT.